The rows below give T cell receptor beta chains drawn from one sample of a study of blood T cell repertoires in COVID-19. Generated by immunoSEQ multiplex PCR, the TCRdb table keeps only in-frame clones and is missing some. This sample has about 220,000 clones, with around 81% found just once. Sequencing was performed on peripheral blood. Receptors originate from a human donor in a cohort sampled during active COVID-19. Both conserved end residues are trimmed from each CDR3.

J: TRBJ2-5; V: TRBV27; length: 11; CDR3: ASSLRGQETQY
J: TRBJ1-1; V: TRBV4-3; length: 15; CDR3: ASSQEPLAGENTEAF
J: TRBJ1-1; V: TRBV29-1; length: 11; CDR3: SVEDRGNTEAF
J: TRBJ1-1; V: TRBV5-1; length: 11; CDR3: ASSQTLGGEAF
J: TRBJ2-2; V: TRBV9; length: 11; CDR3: ASSPGFTGELF
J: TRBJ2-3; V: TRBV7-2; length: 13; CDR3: ASSTSGLAGDTQY
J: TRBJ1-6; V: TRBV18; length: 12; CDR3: ASSPGTGGSPLH
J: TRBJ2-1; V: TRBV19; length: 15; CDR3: ASKGLGLAGAYNEQF
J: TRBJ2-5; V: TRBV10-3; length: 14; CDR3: AISEITMPGRETQY
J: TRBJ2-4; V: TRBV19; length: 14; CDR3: ASSTRLQGSKNIQY
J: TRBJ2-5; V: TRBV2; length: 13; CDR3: ASSEAYQEGKTQY
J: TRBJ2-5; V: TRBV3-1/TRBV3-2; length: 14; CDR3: ASSQWGSGKRETQY
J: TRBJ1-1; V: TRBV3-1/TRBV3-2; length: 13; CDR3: ASSPRQGENTEAF
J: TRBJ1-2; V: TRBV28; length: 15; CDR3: ASSSTPSGQGDYGYT
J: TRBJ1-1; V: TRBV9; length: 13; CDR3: ASSVENPGFGEAF
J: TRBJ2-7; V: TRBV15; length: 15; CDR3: ATSRASARGASYEQY
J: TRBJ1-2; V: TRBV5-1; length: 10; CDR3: ASSAGGGGYT
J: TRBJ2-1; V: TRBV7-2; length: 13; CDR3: ASSVSGVSYNEQF
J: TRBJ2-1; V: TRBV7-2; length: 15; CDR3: ASSLIGLASSYNEQF